This T cell receptor beta chain was captured in a study of blood T cell repertoires in COVID-19. Study in general: Material from acute and convalescent COVID-19 was sourced from the United States, Italy and Spain. Nucleic acid was either cDNA or gDNA, and it came from T cells, B-cell-depleted T cells, or PBMCs.

As handled by the study authors: Counts of nucleated cells, estimated from reference gene primer amplification, were obtained. TCRdb keeps only in-frame clones here, not all; method: immunoSEQ multiplex PCR. V and J calls and clone size are copied from that table; D and trimming were computed from the DNA. The sample lists fewer than 65,000 clones; roughly nine tenths were seen once. This clone was seen only once. CDR3 length: 21 amino acids. V trimming: 0 bases; J trimming: 0 bases; junction bases outside the gene matches: 13. From germline, CDR1 is SGHRS and CDR2 YFSETQ. The sequence was obtained from a man aged 55-75 years with acute or convalescent COVID-19. Specimen: peripheral blood. This chain uses TRBV5-1 with TRBJ1-6; 9 positions agree with TRBD1. The CDR3: CASSLVTGGQSFGSYNSPLHF. CDR3 sequence (DNA): TGCGCCAGCAGCTTGGTTACAGGGGGCCAGTCGTTCGGCTCCTATAATTCACCCCTCCACTTT.